This entry is about one TCR beta chain. Its antigen remains unidentified. The data were obtained in a study of shared clonotypes between healthy human individuals. Data came from immunoSEQ multiplex PCR; TCRdb stores just in-frame clones and leaves some out. The sample contains a few million clones, over 85% of which appear only once. Findings and limits, study-wide: Relative to clonotypes present in all four donors, those not shared had lower generation probabilities.

The CDR3 spans 13 residues. Germline V gives CDR1 SGHDN, CDR2 FVKESK. V lost 8 bases and J 6 bases, leaving 17 bases between the germline ends. The rearrangement links TRBV14 to TRBJ2-7, with D possibly being TRBD2 (7 bases). The receptor was isolated from a man aged 18 to 29 in good health. The sample taken for sequencing was naive CD4+ T cells sorted from blood. Subset indicated: CD45RA+ positively selected. As DNA, the CDR3 is TGTGCCAGCCAGCTCGGGGGGCTTGGCGAGCAGTACTTC. It specifies CASQLGGLGEQYF.